The T cell receptor beta chain described here comes from a study of T cell responses to AZD1222 COVID-19 vaccine. Regarding this clone: Its antigen is not known.

From germline, CDR1 is SGHNT and CDR2 YYREEE (reference sequence). Unmatched junction bases numbered 9, after V lost 5 bases and J lost 7 bases. This CDR3 contains 14 residues. Whole-study results and caveats: Recipients of two AZD1222 doses showed rising Spike-specific TCR breadth and depth. Donors were mostly white British, more females; clonal diversity possibly underestimated. Close to half of all spike-specific TCRs reportedly target regions of the variants that are unmutated. Repertoire sampling happened only post peak T cell response.

Profiling relied on immunoSEQ multiplex PCR, and the TCRdb table lists in-frame clones only, not all of them. The table lists around 140,000 clones, just over 90% of them singletons. The V and J genes are TRBV5-4 and TRBJ1-1; TRBD1 aligns across 9 bases. This sequence originates from an adult who received the AZD1222 COVID-19 vaccine. Specimen: peripheral blood, collected 28 days after the second AZD1222 dose. CDR3 DNA: TGTGCCAGCAGGTTGACAGGGGGGAAAAGTGAAGCTTTCTTT. Amino acids: CASRLTGGKSEAFF.